Listed below are T cell receptor beta chains from one sample, sequenced in a study of T cells in Graves' hyperthyroidism and ophthalmopathy. TCRdb re-called the multiplex PCR reads with MiXCR, one entry per CDR3 protein. The table lists approximately 95,000 distinct CDR3 sequences, roughly 39% of them singletons, with around 9.6% in the top ten. The source material was peripheral blood or thyroid tissue (not recorded which). Source of these receptors: a young woman with Graves' hyperthyroidism. Both conserved end residues are part of each CDR3. A D gene is named only where the DNA matches it firmly. Part of the rows lack a size; the others show once, few, many or a class for expanded clones.

.,TRBV19,TRBJ1-5,many,CASSKGGQPQHF,TGTGCCAGTAGTAAGGGTGGGCAGCCCCAGCATTTT
TRBD1,TRBV29-1,TRBJ2-5,once,CSSKEQGARETQYF,TGCAGCTCCAAAGAGCAGGGGGCGCGGGAGACCCAGTACTTC
.,TRBV7-9,TRBJ2-3,many,CASSLVPTDTQYF,TGTGCCAGCAGCTTAGTCCCCACAGATACGCAGTATTTT
.,TRBV9,TRBJ1-6,.,CASSVGGYSPLHF,TGTGCCAGCAGCGTAGGGGGGTATTCACCCCTCCACTTT
.,TRBV19,TRBJ2-2,many,CASSIAGELFF,TGTGCCAGTAGTATCGCCGGGGAGCTGTTTTTT
.,TRBV6-5,TRBJ1-6,many,CASRSPGRNSPLHF,TGTGCCAGCAGATCCCCGGGGCGGAATTCACCCCTCCACTTT
TRBD1,TRBV5-1,TRBJ1-6,many,CASSLEDRGYSPLHF,TGCGCCAGCAGCTTGGAAGACAGGGGATATTCACCCCTCCACTTT
TRBD2,TRBV28,TRBJ2-7,many,CASGEGGSSYEQYF,TGTGCCAGCGGTGAGGGCGGGAGCTCCTACGAGCAGTACTTC
TRBD2,TRBV4-1,TRBJ2-5,many,CASSPTPVTSGGQETQYF,TGCGCCAGCAGCCCTACCCCGGTGACTAGCGGGGGGCAAGAGACCCAGTACTTC
TRBD2,TRBV7-9,TRBJ2-7,many,CASSRLAGVVRHYEQYF,TGTGCCAGCAGCAGACTAGCGGGAGTTGTTCGCCACTACGAGCAGTACTTC
.,TRBV28,TRBJ1-1,many,CASSVYGANTEAFF,TGTGCCAGCAGTGTATATGGGGCGAACACTGAAGCTTTCTTT
.,TRBV7-2,TRBJ2-5,many,CASSYRTRQQETQYF,TGTGCCAGCAGCTATAGGACCCGACAACAAGAGACCCAGTACTTC
TRBD1,TRBV7-9,TRBJ2-7,.,CTSSSRQGQLSEQYF,TGTACCAGCAGCTCCCGACAGGGGCAGCTATCTGAGCAGTACTTC
.,TRBV27,TRBJ2-5,many,CASKEAEGGRLGAQYF,TGTGCCAGCAAGGAAGCCGAGGGAGGCCGACTGGGGGCCCAGTACTTC
.,TRBV7-9,TRBJ2-5,.,CASSRDNQETQYF,TGTGCCAGCAGTAGAGACAACCAAGAGACCCAGTACTTC
TRBD2,TRBV28,TRBJ2-7,many,CASRSTSGHYEQYF,TGTGCCAGCAGGTCGACTAGCGGGCACTACGAGCAGTACTTC
TRBD2,TRBV2,TRBJ2-7,.,CASSTVAGGPREQYF,TGTGCCAGCAGTACTGTAGCGGGAGGGCCCCGCGAGCAGTACTTC
TRBD2,TRBV20-1,TRBJ2-3,many,CSALIAGVTDTQYF,TGCAGTGCTCTAATAGCGGGAGTCACAGATACGCAGTATTTT
TRBD2,TRBV20-1,TRBJ2-7,many,CSAGLAGGPYEQYF,TGCAGTGCTGGCCTGGCGGGAGGGCCTTACGAGCAGTACTTC
TRBD2,TRBV20-1,TRBJ2-7,many,CSAREPSGRNEQYF,TGCAGTGCTAGAGAGCCCAGCGGGAGGAACGAGCAGTACTTC
TRBD2,TRBV12-3/TRBV12-4,TRBJ2-5,many,CASSWGLGETQYF,TGTGCCAGCAGTTGGGGACTAGGAGAGACCCAGTACTTC
.,TRBV7-3,TRBJ2-2,.,CASSLMANTGELFF,TGTGCCAGCAGCTTAATGGCGAACACCGGGGAGCTGTTTTTT
.,TRBV5-6,TRBJ1-1,many,CASSLVFAAAAMNTEAFF,TGTGCCAGCAGCTTGGTTTTCGCGGCAGCCGCTATGAACACTGAAGCTTTCTTT
.,TRBV10-3,TRBJ1-6,.,CAIGTVNSPLHF,TGTGCCATCGGAACGGTTAATTCACCCCTCCACTTT
TRBD2,TRBV28,TRBJ2-3,.,CASSLKGRESTDTQYF,TGTGCCAGCAGTTTAAAAGGGCGGGAGAGCACAGATACGCAGTATTTT
.,TRBV6-5,TRBJ1-5,many,CASKTGGDQPQHF,TGTGCCAGCAAAACGGGAGGGGACCAGCCCCAGCATTTT
TRBD1,TRBV5-8,TRBJ2-5,many,CASSLRQGETQYF,TGTGCCAGCAGCTTGAGACAGGGGGAGACCCAGTACTTC
.,TRBV7-9,TRBJ2-7,many,CASSLNGGEQYF,TGTGCCAGCAGCTTGAACGGGGGCGAGCAGTACTTC
TRBD1,TRBV10-3,TRBJ1-6,.,CAISAPGQGNSPLHF,TGTGCCATCAGCGCTCCGGGACAGGGCAATTCACCCCTCCACTTT
TRBD1,TRBV7-2,TRBJ1-4,.,CASSRGTGGEKLFF,TGTGCCAGCAGCCGCGGGACAGGGGGAGAAAAACTGTTTTTT
.,TRBV20-1,TRBJ2-3,many,CSATGMGTDTQYF,TGCAGTGCTACCGGGATGGGCACAGATACGCAGTATTTT
.,TRBV2,TRBJ1-2,.,CASIQGSGYTF,TGTGCCAGCATACAGGGAAGCGGCTACACCTTC
TRBD1,TRBV10-1,TRBJ1-2,many,CASSRDRGEGYTF,TGCGCCAGCAGCCGGGACAGGGGTGAAGGCTACACCTTC
TRBD2,TRBV11-1,TRBJ2-7,.,CASSLAGLAGVPLEQYF,TGTGCCAGCAGCTTGGCGGGACTAGCGGGAGTACCCCTCGAGCAGTACTTC
.,TRBV7-9,TRBJ2-2,.,CASSLGRTNTGELYF,TGTGCCAGCAGCTTAGGGCGGACGAACACCGGGGAGCTGTACTTC
.,TRBV11-2,TRBJ2-5,.,CASSLGSGFDETQYF,TGTGCCAGCAGCTTAGGATCGGGGTTTGACGAGACCCAGTACTTC
TRBD1,TRBV7-3,TRBJ2-7,once,CASSLRQGTESYEQYF,TGTGCCAGCAGCCTCCGACAGGGGACAGAGTCCTACGAGCAGTACTTC
.,TRBV5-1,TRBJ1-5,many,CASSLGGWDQPQHF,TGCGCCAGCAGCTTGGGGGGGTGGGATCAGCCCCAGCATTTT
.,TRBV11-2,TRBJ1-2,many,CASRLSGGINYGYTF,TGTGCCAGCAGACTATCAGGAGGGATTAACTATGGCTACACCTTC
.,TRBV5-1,TRBJ1-3,many,CASSTGTINSGNTIYF,TGCGCCAGCAGCACCGGGACCATCAACTCTGGAAACACCATATATTTT
TRBD2,TRBV7-8,TRBJ2-5,.,CASSPTTSGRETQYF,TGTGCCAGCAGTCCCACGACTAGCGGGAGAGAGACCCAGTACTTC
TRBD1,TRBV3-1,TRBJ2-5,.,CTSGNRGRETQYF,TGTACCAGCGGAAACAGGGGGCGAGAGACCCAGTACTTC
TRBD1,TRBV10-3,TRBJ1-2,many,CAISDLSGTDNGYTF,TGTGCCATCAGTGACCTATCCGGGACAGACAATGGCTACACCTTC